These 2 T cell receptor beta chains originate from one sample sequenced in a study of T cell responses to AZD1222 COVID-19 vaccine. Data came from immunoSEQ multiplex PCR; TCRdb stores just in-frame clones and leaves some out. The sample holds around 160,000 clones, about nine tenths seen once. Source: peripheral blood, taken on day 0 of AZD1222 vaccination. All receptors come from an adult in good health.

V usage is TRBV13 and J usage is TRBJ1-3; D remains unclear. V was cut by 5 bases and J by 0 bases, with 11 bases left in between. In germline, CDR1 is PRHDT, CDR2 FYEKMQ (reference sequence). This CDR3 has 15 residues. The CDR3 is CASSLRPSSGNTIYF. CDR3 nucleotide sequence: TGTGCCAGCAGCCTCCGGCCCAGCTCTGGAAACACCATATATTTT.

This clone has a handful of counts. The gene calls are TRBV7-3 and TRBJ2-3; no reliable D call. CDR1 and CDR2 (germline): SGHTA, FQGTGA. CDR3 length: 14 amino acids. V was clipped by 2 bases and J by 6 bases, with 12 bases between them. The CDR3 DNA reads TGTGCCAGCAGCTTATATGGTTGGTCCGATACGCAGTATTTT. This codes for CASSLYGWSDTQYF.